This T cell receptor beta chain was documented in a study of T cells after yellow fever vaccination. Study context: Preparation of fractions with low cell numbers was performed using SMART-Seq v4 Ultra Low Input.

V was pared by 2 bases and J by 7 bases, with 14 bases between. In germline, CDR1 is LGHNA, CDR2 YSLEER. This CDR3 contains 15 residues. This clonotype was seen only a few times. Its antigen is currently unknown. Notes on the study in general: Boosting was followed by the reappearance of most primary-vaccination clones (less than 98% CD4, 85% to 90% CD8).

Template switching by 5'RACE produced TCR cDNA, adding a universal primer site and UMIs. TCRdb itself ran the 5' RACE reads through MiXCR, one entry per CDR3 protein. Here the sample spans about 170,000 distinct CDR3 sequences, 11% being singletons. The TCR comes from a man aged 18 to 30 who received the YFV17D yellow fever vaccine. This rearrangement joins TRBV4-3 to TRBJ1-4; D uncertain. This sample comprised CD8+ T cells sorted from PBMCs, obtained 15 days after the yellow fever booster vaccination. The CDR3 DNA sequence: TGCGCCAGCAGCCAAAGCTACCGGGCCACTGAAAAACTGTTTTTT. Its protein product is CASSQSYRATEKLFF.